The 18 T cell receptor beta chains below all came from one sample that was sequenced in a study of T cells expressing NK-cell markers. TCRdb re-called the 5' RACE reads; one entry per CDR3 protein, DNA not given. The repertoire table contains about 260,000 distinct CDR3 sequences. Material: blood T cells: a sorted CD56 or NKG2C T cell subset, CD4+ or CD8+ T cells, or bulk PBMC T cells (not recorded which). These receptors originate from a man aged 18 to 30 in good health.

This sequence joins TRBV5-6 and TRBJ2-1; TCRdb's D call of TRBD1 is untestable without DNA. This CDR3 comprises 14 residues. Germline values: CDR1 SGHDT, CDR2 YYEEEE. CDR3 region: CASSTGTGHNEQFF.

The CDR3 reads CASSQDARTLNEQYF. The rearrangement uses TRBV4-2 and TRBJ2-7; TCRdb outputs TRBD2, but without DNA this stays unchecked. The germline V gene has CDR1 LGHNA and CDR2 YNFKEQ. This CDR3 has 15 amino acids.

The chain joins TRBV20-1 to TRBJ1-5; the D call from TCRdb, TRBD1, cannot be confirmed without DNA. This CDR3 region has 12 residues. CDR1 DFQATT and CDR2 SNEGSKA come from the germline V gene (reference sequence). The CDR3 loop is CSARGGNQPQHF.

The genes are TRBV6-1 and TRBJ2-1; TCRdb selects TRBD1, and the lack of DNA leaves this call unchecked. This CDR3 has 17 residues. Per the germline V gene, CDR1 is MNHNS and CDR2 is SASEGT. The CDR3 loop reads CASSPRGRGPSRSEQFF.

The chain has TRBV29-1 and TRBJ2-5; the D call of TRBD2 rests on TCRdb alone, since no DNA is present to check it. Per the germline V gene, CDR1 is SQVTM and CDR2 is ANQGSEA. The CDR3 contains 15 residues. The CDR3 loop is CSFQGTGGDGETQYF. The variable domain in full, with the rest retrieved from reference TRBV29-1 and TRBJ2-5, is SAVISQKPSRDICQRGTSLTIQCQVDSQVTMMFWYRQQPGQSLTLIATANQGSEATYESGFVIDKFPISRPNLTFSTLTVSNMSPEDSSIYLCSFQGTGGDGETQYFGPGTRLLVL.

The gene calls are TRBV6-5 and TRBJ1-1. Per the germline V gene, CDR1 is MNHEY and CDR2 is SVGAGI. The CDR3 runs 13 residues. CDR3 amino acids: CASSYSRDTEAFF.

The chain uses TRBV7-9 and TRBJ2-1; TCRdb reports TRBD1, a call that lacks DNA to check it against. The CDR3 runs 14 residues. CDR1 and CDR2 (germline): SEHNR, FQNEAQ (reference sequence). CDR3 in amino acids: CASSQIRGHNEQFF.

V gene TRBV20-1 combines with J gene TRBJ1-5. Germline V CDR1 and CDR2: DFQATT, SNEGSKA (reference sequence). The CDR3 loop spans 15 amino acids. The chain's CDR3 is CSATKDLGGNQPQHF.

V is TRBV12-3 or TRBV12-4 and J is TRBJ2-7; absent DNA, TCRdb's TRBD2 call cannot be checked. This CDR3 contains 14 residues. CDR3 amino acids: CASGYSGGGYEQYF.

This sequence joins TRBV7-8 and TRBJ1-5. The CDR3 sequence is 17 residues long. Germline CDR1 SGHVS, CDR2 FQNEAQ. This CDR3 is CASSLGVKGPRDQPQHF.

V gene TRBV5-4 combines with J gene TRBJ2-6; TCRdb's D call of TRBD1 is untestable without DNA. Germline loops: CDR1 SGHNT, CDR2 YYREEE (reference sequence). CDR3 length: 16 amino acids. This CDR3 reads CASSSGQTSGANVLTF.

The chain recombines TRBV24-1 with TRBJ2-5; the D call from TCRdb, TRBD1, cannot be confirmed without DNA. Germline loops: CDR1 KGHDR, CDR2 SFDVKD. The CDR3 has 14 amino acids. CDR3 protein: CATSRRPGEETQYF.

V usage is TRBV11-2 and J usage is TRBJ2-3; TCRdb proposes TRBD1, but this gene call is untestable without DNA. The V gene's germline CDR1 is SGHAT and CDR2 FQNNGV. This CDR3 is built from 15 residues. CDR3 amino acids: CASSNGDRPPDTQYF.

The chain carries TRBV4-2 and TRBJ1-5; TCRdb selects TRBD1, and the lack of DNA leaves this call unchecked. In germline, CDR1 is LGHNA, CDR2 YNFKEQ. This CDR3 is 17 amino acids long. The CDR3: CASSQVPGTGGFQPQHF.

The rearrangement uses TRBV29-1 and TRBJ2-5; the TCRdb D gene call, TRBD1, has no DNA to confirm it. The CDR3 totals 16 residues. Germline V lookup: CDR1 SQVTM, CDR2 ANQGSEA. CDR3 region: CSVVMGGEGTQETQYF.

CDR3 loop: CASGPHSPAQGISDSPLHF. The chain links TRBV7-9 to TRBJ1-6; the TCRdb D gene call, TRBD1, has no DNA to confirm it. Germline CDR1 is SEHNR and CDR2 is FQNEAQ (reference sequence). The CDR3 loop spans 19 amino acids.

The rearrangement joins TRBV29-1 to TRBJ2-5. There are 15 residues in the CDR3. Germline V gene data show CDR1 as SQVTM and CDR2 as ANQGSEA. The CDR3 loop is CSVESNSRPRETQYF.

The chain recombines TRBV7-8 with TRBJ2-5; TCRdb's assignment of TRBD1 cannot be checked, as there is no DNA. CDR1 is SGHVS and CDR2 is FQNEAQ in the germline V gene. This CDR3 has 16 amino acids. CDR3 protein: CASSLVRAGGFETQYF. The full variable domain, with the rest looked up from reference TRBV7-8 and TRBJ2-5, is GAGVSQSPRYKVAKRGQDVALRCDPISGHVSLFWYQQALGQGPEFLTYFQNEAQLDKSGLPSDRFFAERPEGSVSTLKIQRTQQEDSAVYLCASSLVRAGGFETQYFGPGTRLLVL.